One sample yielded the 4 T cell receptor beta chains listed below, sequenced in a study of blood T cell repertoires in COVID-19. Assay: immunoSEQ multiplex PCR; the TCRdb copy retains only in-frame clones and omits some. The table shows fewer than 300,000 clones, with around 85% occurring only once. Sequenced sample: PBMCs or T cells enriched from blood (not recorded which). The receptors were gathered from a woman aged 25 to 39 who had recovered from COVID-19.

The chain employs TRBV28 and TRBJ1-6, with 9 nucleotides matching TRBD1. Germline CDR1 MDHEN, CDR2 SYDVKM. The CDR3 extends over 14 amino acids. Trimming at V came to 6 bases and at J to 8 bases, leaving 5 bases not matched to a gene. This CDR3 is CASSRDRGDSPLHF. Written as DNA, the CDR3 is TGTGCCAGCAGCCGCGACAGGGGGGATTCACCCCTCCACTTT.

The genes are TRBV2 and TRBJ1-4; D possibly corresponds to TRBD1 (6 bases). V was clipped by 10 bases and J by 7 bases, with 16 bases between them. From germline, CDR1 is SNHLY and CDR2 FYNNEI. CDR3 size: 13 residues. This CDR3 reads CATRTDLGEKLFF. The CDR3 bases are TGTGCCACCAGGACAGACTTAGGTGAAAAACTGTTTTTT.

The chain employs TRBV3-1 (or the pseudogene TRBV3-2) and TRBJ1-1; D uncertain. V lost 3 bases to trimming and J lost 1 base, with 9 bases between them. The CDR3 totals 14 residues. Germline CDR1 reads LGHDT; CDR2 reads YNNKEL (reference sequence). Here the CDR3 DNA reads TGTGCCAGCAGCCAGGTACCGCGGAACACTGAAGCTTTCTTT. Its translation is CASSQVPRNTEAFF.

DNA of the CDR3: TGTGCCAGCAGTTTGGGACAGGGAGCTGAAGCTTTCTTT. Protein sequence: CASSLGQGAEAFF. This chain links TRBV12-3 or TRBV12-4 with TRBJ1-1; 9 positions agree with TRBD1. After removal of 3 bases from V and 6 bases from J, the junction contained 2 bases not matched to a gene. This CDR3 is built from 13 residues.